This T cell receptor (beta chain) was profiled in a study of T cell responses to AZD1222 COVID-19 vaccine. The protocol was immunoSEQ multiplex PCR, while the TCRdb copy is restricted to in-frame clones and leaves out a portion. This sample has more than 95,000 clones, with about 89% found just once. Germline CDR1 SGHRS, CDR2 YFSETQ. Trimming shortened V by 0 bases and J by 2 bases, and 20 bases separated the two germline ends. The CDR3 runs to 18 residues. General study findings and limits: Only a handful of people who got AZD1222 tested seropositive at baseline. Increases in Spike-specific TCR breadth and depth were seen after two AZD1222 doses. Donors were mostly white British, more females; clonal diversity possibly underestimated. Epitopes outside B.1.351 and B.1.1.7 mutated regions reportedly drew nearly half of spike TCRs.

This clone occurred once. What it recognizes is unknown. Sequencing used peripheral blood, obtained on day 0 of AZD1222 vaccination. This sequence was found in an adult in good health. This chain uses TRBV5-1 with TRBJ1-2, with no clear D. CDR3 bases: TGCGCCAGCAGCTTGGCAGTTAGGGTTGGCAATGAAAACTATGGCTACACCTTC. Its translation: CASSLAVRVGNENYGYTF.